This T cell receptor (beta chain) is drawn from a study of tumor-infiltrating lymphocytes in primary liver carcinoma. Blood RNA was derived from unsorted whole blood, and germline DNA was extracted too. This CDR3 is 12 amino acids long. CDR1 is SGHAT and CDR2 is FQNNGV in the germline V gene. A constant-region primer served to make TCR beta cDNA from about 0.45 ug total RNA. It was through three nested multiplex PCR rounds of slightly modified ARM-PCR that TCR beta libraries arose. Researchers ran the first two PCR rounds for roughly 10 cycles each with TRBV1-TRBV30 forward primers and a C-beta reverse primer. A single record per CDR3 protein comes from TCRdb applying MiXCR to the multiplex PCR reads. The profile covers fewer than 400,000 distinct CDR3 sequences, with more than 55% appearing a single time and 15% to 20% taken by the ten largest. As to this clonotype: A read error may produce the germline difference seen at one junction end.

Sequencing input: peripheral blood. The clonotype originates from a woman aged 25-40 years with primary liver carcinoma and hepatitis B virus infection. The chain links TRBV11-2 to TRBJ2-4; D uncertain. CDR3: CASSLAANIQNF. The CDR3 nucleotides read TGTGCCAGTAGCTTGGCAGCAAACATTCAGAACTTC.